A single T cell receptor beta chain is shown here with its context. Its target is unknown. The data are from a study of cytomegalovirus exposure and HLA in healthy donors. Whole-study results and caveats: What was likely a sequencing artifact was a cluster of highly shared sequence variants. Rare TCR sequences predominated, though certain public TCRs were found in many donors. When analyzed later, the rates of TCR association showed variation by HLA locus, with DRB1 the most and HLA-C the fewest.

The study ran its PCR with 60 Vbeta and 13 Jbeta primers. Sequenced by immunoSEQ multiplex PCR; TCRdb stores in-frame clones only, minus some. This table has 80,000 to 100,000 clones, under 75% appearing once. The receptor was isolated from a man aged 45-60 years in good health and CMV-seronegative. The source material was PBMCs.

CDR3 sequence reads: CASSLADTSPLHF. Here the CDR3 DNA reads TGTGCCAGCAGCTTAGCGGACACCTCACCCCTCCACTTT. The chain recombines TRBV7-9 with TRBJ1-6; maybe TRBD1 (5 bases). This CDR3 region has 13 residues. Trimming took off 0 bases at V and 10 bases at J, with 7 bases between the two ends. Germline V gene sequence: CDR1 SEHNR, CDR2 FQNEAQ (reference sequence).